The clone carrying this T cell receptor (beta chain) was counted a few times. What it binds is not known. Expressed TCRB transcripts were sequenced, since all the RNA that had been isolated was reverse transcribed. Sequenced by immunoSEQ multiplex PCR; TCRdb stores in-frame clones only, minus some. The sample lists about 740,000 clones, around 15% occurring once. The data derive from a study of beta chain features in type 1 diabetes. The study's findings and limits: The study found moderately but significantly shorter TCRB CDR3s in all four CD4+ subsets of Type 1 diabetes patients.

This CDR3 spans 13 amino acids. V was shortened by 5 bases and J by 4 bases, with 15 bases between the two germline ends. Germline lookup yields CDR1 SQVTM and CDR2 ANQGSEA. This chain joins TRBV29-1 and TRBJ2-7; the D gene could be TRBD1 or TRBD2 (6 bases each). The specimen sequenced was naive CD4+ T cells from blood. This TCR was recovered from a man between 18 and 35 years old with type 1 diabetes. CDR3 DNA sequence: TGCAGCGTTAGGAGGGGGATCAATTACGAGCAGTACTTC. Its translation: CSVRRGINYEQYF.